The table lists the clone carrying this T cell receptor (beta chain) with a few counts. Its antigen remains unidentified. The CDR3 has 13 residues. The ends were cut back, 7 bases at V and 0 bases at J, with 8 bases in the middle. Germline V lookup: CDR1 SGHNT, CDR2 YENEEA. The data are from a study of T-cell memory formation after mild COVID-19. General study points: Clones that contracted clustered mainly in CM and EM if CD4+ and in EMRA if CD8+. That cross-reactive memory joined was suggested by some responding clones appearing in pre-infection memory. Clones shrinking from day 15 to 85 showed even CD4/CD8 mixes; later expanders tilted CD4+.

TCRdb re-called the 5' RACE reads with MiXCR, one entry per CDR3 protein. The repertoire holds 150,000 to 200,000 distinct CDR3 sequences, with 13% to 15% as singletons. This sequence joins TRBV11-3 and TRBJ2-3; the D is unclear. Material for sequencing was PBMCs or a T cell subset sorted from them (not recorded which). The receptor's source is an adult woman who had mild COVID-19 (a few samples of this study predate the infection). Cell type and time point are not known. The CDR3 spells CASTAPSTDTQYF. The CDR3 DNA sequence: TGTGCCAGCACTGCTCCGAGCACAGATACGCAGTATTTT.